The 16 T cell receptor beta chains below all came from one sample that was sequenced in a study of T cells in Graves' hyperthyroidism and ophthalmopathy. TCR beta CDR3 regions were amplified from RNA transcripts. When the TCR CDR3 underwent first-round RT-PCR, the HTBI primer set was used. MiXCR, applied by TCRdb to the multiplex PCR reads, yields one record per CDR3 protein. The sample holds about 290,000 distinct CDR3 sequences; roughly 13% are singletons and the top ten take 7.9%. Specimen: blood. Receptors were obtained from a woman in her thirties or forties with Graves' hyperthyroidism.

This clonotype has ten or more counts. The chain employs TRBV30 and TRBJ2-1; 13 nucleotides line up with TRBD2. CDR1 and CDR2 (germline): GTSNPN, SVGIG (reference sequence). This CDR3 contains 14 residues. V lost 6 bases to trimming and J lost 9 bases; unmatched junction nucleotides: 8. CDR3 DNA sequence: TGTGCCTGTTCCGGGACTAGCGGGAATAGTGAGCAGTTCTTC. It yields the protein CACSGTSGNSEQFF.

This clonotype was found a few times. The chain carries TRBV4-2 and TRBJ2-3; TRBD2 matches at 13 bases. The CDR3 spans 16 residues. The germline V gene has CDR1 LGHNA and CDR2 YNFKEQ. Trimming cost V 4 bases and J 5 bases; bases outside gene matches: 6. The CDR3 here is CASSPETSGRQDTQYF. The CDR3, as DNA: TGTGCCAGCAGCCCCGAGACTAGCGGGAGGCAAGATACGCAGTATTTT.

Ten or more counts support this clonotype. V usage is TRBV11-3 and J usage is TRBJ2-1; perhaps TRBD2 as D (5 bases). The CDR3 is 16 residues long. V lost 5 bases, J lost 10 bases, and 24 bases lay in between. Germline loops: CDR1 SGHNT, CDR2 YENEEA. As DNA, the CDR3 is TGTGCCAGCAGCACGAGACGAGGGAGAAACCGCCGAGAGCAGTTCTTC. This codes for CASSTRRGRNRREQFF. Full variable domain (outside the CDR3, taken from reference TRBV11-3 and TRBJ2-1): EAGVVQSPRYKIIEKKQPVAFWCNPISGHNTLYWYLQNLGQGPELLIRYENEEAVDDSQLPKDRFSAERLKGVDSTLKIQPAELGDSAVYLCASSTRRGRNRREQFFGPGTRLTVL.

This clonotype came up many times. This rearrangement joins TRBV25-1 to TRBJ2-5; maybe TRBD1 (6 bases). In germline, CDR1 is MGHDK, CDR2 SYGVNS. Between the trimmed V and J ends, which lost 1 base and 1 base, there was a span of 13 bases. The CDR3 sequence is 16 residues long. The CDR3 sequence is CASSEFTGLAQETQYF. Written as DNA, the CDR3 is TGTGCCAGCAGTGAATTCACAGGGCTCGCCCAAGAGACCCAGTACTTC.

This clonotype was recorded many times. CDR3 in amino acids: CASSSNGVFPYEQYF. The DNA for the CDR3 is TGTGCCAGCAGCTCTAACGGTGTCTTTCCCTACGAGCAGTACTTC. The rearrangement uses TRBV5-5 and TRBJ2-7; D uncertain. The CDR3 totals 15 residues. Deletions cut 3 bases from V and 2 bases from J, with 15 bases between. Germline CDR1 is SGHKS and CDR2 is YYEKEE (reference sequence).

This clonotype was picked up many times. The rearrangement uses TRBV12-3 or TRBV12-4 and TRBJ1-2; 9 bases align to TRBD1. This CDR3 is built from 15 residues. The V segment lost 3 bases and the J segment 6 bases; nucleotides outside the gene matches: 8. In nucleotides, the CDR3 is TGTGCCAGCAGTTTTACACAGGGGGCAAGGAATGGCTACACCTTC. Its protein product is CASSFTQGARNGYTF.

At least ten counts were recorded for this clonotype. The CDR3 nucleotides read TGTGCCAGCAGCTTACAACTCAATGAGCAGTTCTTC. Protein: CASSLQLNEQFF. This chain links TRBV7-2 with TRBJ2-1; no definite D call. Germline loops: CDR1 SGHTA, CDR2 FQGNSA. V lost 2 bases to trimming and J lost 6 bases, with 5 bases between them. This CDR3 has 12 residues. Full variable domain (rest looked up from reference TRBV7-2 and TRBJ2-1): GAGVSQSPSNKVTEKGKDVELRCDPISGHTALYWYRQSLGQGLEFLIYFQGNSAPDKSGLPSDRFSAERTGGSVSTLTIQRTQQEDSAVYLCASSLQLNEQFFGPGTRLTVL.

Many counts were recorded for this clonotype. V gene TRBV28 combines with J gene TRBJ2-5; D perhaps matches TRBD1 (5 bases). Per germline, CDR1 MDHEN and CDR2 SYDVKM. The CDR3 covers 16 residues. V lost 0 bases and J lost 5, with 16 bases in between. For the CDR3, the DNA is TGTGCCAGCAGTTTATGGGCCAGGGTGGACCGGGAGACCCAGTACTTC. The encoded protein is CASSLWARVDRETQYF.

This clonotype was counted many times. The chain combines TRBV5-1 with TRBJ1-1; the D gene is possibly TRBD1 (6 bases). Looked up from germline, CDR1 is SGHRS and CDR2 is YFSETQ. CDR3 length: 13 residues. The V end was cut by 2 bases, the J end by 5 bases, with 10 bases between. Written as DNA, the CDR3 is TGCGCCAGCAGCTTAACAGGGTTTACTGAAGCTTTCTTT. As protein: CASSLTGFTEAFF. The whole variable domain, filled in from reference TRBV5-1 and TRBJ1-1, reads KAGVTQTPRYLIKTRGQQVTLSCSPISGHRSVSWYQQTPGQGLQFLFEYFSETQRNKGNFPGRFSGRQFSNSRSEMNVSTLELGDSALYLCASSLTGFTEAFFGQGTRLTVV.

This clonotype was counted ten times or more. The CDR3 DNA reads as TGCAGTGCTAGTACCCCTATGGCGAACACTGAAGCTTTCTTT. As protein: CSASTPMANTEAFF. The chain joins TRBV20-1 to TRBJ1-1, with unresolved D. With 3 bases removed from V and 1 base from J, the gap between germline ends came to 12 bases. The CDR3 has 14 residues. Germline loops: CDR1 DFQATT, CDR2 SNEGSKA (reference sequence).

In this sample, this clonotype turned up many times. The chain recombines TRBV6-1 with TRBJ1-2; D uncertain. Trimming stripped 5 bases from V and 4 bases from J, with 17 bases between. The CDR3 consists of 15 residues. Germline-derived CDR1 and CDR2 are MNHNS and SASEGT. This CDR3 reads CASSSGRRKPYGYTF. CDR3 nucleotide sequence: TGTGCCAGCAGTTCGGGCCGGCGGAAACCCTATGGCTACACCTTC.

V and J are TRBV10-3 and TRBJ1-5; no firm D call. The CDR3 spans 16 residues. The V end was cut by 0 bases, the J end by 2 bases, with 11 bases between. Germline assignment: CDR1 ENHRY and CDR2 SYGVKD. CDR3 amino acids: CAISESISGGNQPQHF. DNA for the CDR3: TGTGCCATCAGTGAGTCGATTTCCGGGGGCAATCAGCCCCAGCATTTT.

In its sample, this clonotype was seen many times. The chain carries TRBV19 and TRBJ1-2; weak D call: TRBD1 (6 bases). CDR1 and CDR2 from the germline V gene are LNHDA and SQIVND (reference sequence). The CDR3 runs 12 residues. The ends were cut back, 10 bases at V and 4 bases at J, with 13 bases in the middle. This CDR3 is CATSDRIYGYTF. CDR3 nucleotides: TGTGCCACCTCCGACAGGATCTATGGCTACACCTTC.

This clonotype was seen a handful of times. The gene calls are TRBV19 and TRBJ1-6; no clear D. The CDR3 is 14 residues long. Germline V gene data show CDR1 as LNHDA and CDR2 as SQIVND (reference sequence). The V gene lost 6 bases and the J gene lost 10 bases, with 16 bases spanning the gap. Written as DNA, the CDR3 is TGTGCCAGTAGCATCCGTGGAGGAGGGTCACCCCTCCACTTT. It is translated as CASSIRGGGSPLHF.

The table lists this clonotype with many counts. This rearrangement joins TRBV12-3 or TRBV12-4 to TRBJ1-5; 7 nucleotides align to TRBD1. Unmatched junction bases numbered 9, after V lost 6 bases and J lost 7 bases. This CDR3 is built from 14 residues. CDR3 loop: CASRPQGIEQPQHF. The CDR3 DNA is TGTGCCAGCAGACCACAGGGGATAGAGCAGCCCCAGCATTTT.

The sample holds many counts of this clonotype. The chain recombines TRBV20-1 with TRBJ2-3; 7 bases are a match to TRBD2. Germline V CDR1 and CDR2: DFQATT, SNEGSKA (reference sequence). J lost 1 base, V lost 6 bases, and 7 bases had no gene match. There are 14 residues in the CDR3. CDR3 amino acids: CSASTSLGTDTQYF. The CDR3, as DNA: TGCAGTGCGTCGACTAGCTTGGGCACAGATACGCAGTATTTT.